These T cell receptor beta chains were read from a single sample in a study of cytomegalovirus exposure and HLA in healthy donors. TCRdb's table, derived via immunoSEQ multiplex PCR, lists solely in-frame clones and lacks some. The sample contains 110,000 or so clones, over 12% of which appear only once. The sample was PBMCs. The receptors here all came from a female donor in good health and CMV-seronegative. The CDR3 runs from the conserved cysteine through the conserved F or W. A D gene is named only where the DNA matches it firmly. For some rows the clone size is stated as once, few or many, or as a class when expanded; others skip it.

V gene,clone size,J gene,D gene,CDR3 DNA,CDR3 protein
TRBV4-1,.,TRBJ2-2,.,TGCGCCAGCAGCCACCAAACAGGCTACACCGGGGAGCTGTTTTTT,CASSHQTGYTGELFF
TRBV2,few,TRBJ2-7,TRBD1,TGTGCCAGCAGAGAGGCCACAGGGGTGAAAGCCTACGAGCAGTACTTC,CASREATGVKAYEQYF
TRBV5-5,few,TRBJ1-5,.,TGTGCCAGCAGCTTGACAGGGACCCAGCCCCAGCATTTT,CASSLTGTQPQHF
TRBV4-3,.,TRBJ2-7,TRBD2,TGCGCCAGCAGCAGCTCGGGGGGACCGTCCTACGAGCAGTACTTC,CASSSSGGPSYEQYF
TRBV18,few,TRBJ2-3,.,TGTGCCAGCTCACCGGGACTTGGGTTCACAGATACGCAGTATTTT,CASSPGLGFTDTQYF
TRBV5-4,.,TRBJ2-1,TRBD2,TGTGCCAGCACCCCCCGGCCGAGCGGGGGGCCCAATGAGCAGTTCTTC,CASTPRPSGGPNEQFF
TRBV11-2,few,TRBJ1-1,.,TGTGCCAGCAGCTTAAGTCGGGGAGAGGGAGCTTTCTTT,CASSLSRGEGAFF
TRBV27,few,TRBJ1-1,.,TGTGCCAGCAGTTTTAGGGTGACAGCCACTGAAGCTTTCTTT,CASSFRVTATEAFF
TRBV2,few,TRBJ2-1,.,TGTGCCAGCGGGGGCTACAGCAATGAGCAGTTCTTC,CASGGYSNEQFF
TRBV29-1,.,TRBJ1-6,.,TGCAGCGCAGCAACAGAACTGAATTCACCCCTCCACTTT,CSAATELNSPLHF
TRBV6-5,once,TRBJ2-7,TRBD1,TGTGCCAGCAGTTATAGGACAGGGTCGAGCTACGAGCAGTACTTC,CASSYRTGSSYEQYF
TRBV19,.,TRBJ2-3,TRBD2,TGTGCCAGTAGCCACGAGCGGGGGGGCCCAGATACGCAGTATTTT,CASSHERGGPDTQYF
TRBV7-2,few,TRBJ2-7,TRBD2,TGTGCCAGCAGCTTAGTTAGCGGGGACTCCTACGAGCAGTACTTC,CASSLVSGDSYEQYF
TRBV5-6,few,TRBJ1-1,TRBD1,TGTGCCAGCAGCAAGGGACAGGGGAACACTGAAGCTTTCTTT,CASSKGQGNTEAFF
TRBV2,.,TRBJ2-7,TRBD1,TGTGCCACAAATTCCGGGACAGGGTACTACGAGCAGTACTTC,CATNSGTGYYEQYF
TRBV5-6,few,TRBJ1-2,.,TGTGCCAGCAGCTTGAGTGGGACAAACTATGGCTACACCTTC,CASSLSGTNYGYTF
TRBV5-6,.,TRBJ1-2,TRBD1,TGTGCCAGCAGCCTGCAGGACAGGGAAGTTTATGGCTACACCTTC,CASSLQDREVYGYTF
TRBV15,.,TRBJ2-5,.,TGTGCCACCAGCGCACTTCGGGAGAGAGAGACCCAGTACTTC,CATSALRERETQYF
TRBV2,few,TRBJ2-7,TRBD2,TGTGCCAGCAGTGATTTAGCGGGCCACGAGCAGTACTTC,CASSDLAGHEQYF
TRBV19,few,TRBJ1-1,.,TGTGCCAGTAGTATAGATAAACAGGGCACTGAAGCTTTCTTT,CASSIDKQGTEAFF
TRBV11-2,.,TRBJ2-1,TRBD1,TGTGCCAGCAGCTTTACCTACTGGGGGTTGGGACAGGGCAATGAGCAGTTCTTC,CASSFTYWGLGQGNEQFF
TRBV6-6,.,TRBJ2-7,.,TGTGCCAGCAGTTACGGGACTCATAACTCCTACGAGCAGTACTTC,CASSYGTHNSYEQYF
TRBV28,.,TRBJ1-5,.,TGTGCCAGCAGGGCCTCGAGGGTCGAGACCCAGCATTTT,CASRASRVETQHF
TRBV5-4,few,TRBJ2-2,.,TGTGCCAGCAGTCAAGTCGGCGGGGAGCTGTTTTTT,CASSQVGGELFF
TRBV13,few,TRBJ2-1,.,TGTGCCAGCAGCCCCCGGGGCTCCTACAATGAGCAGTTCTTC,CASSPRGSYNEQFF
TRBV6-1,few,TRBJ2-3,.,TGTGCCAGCAGTGAATGGTTGCGGGGCGGGGATACGCAGTATTTT,CASSEWLRGGDTQYF
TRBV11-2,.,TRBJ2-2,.,TGTGCCAGCAGCTTCGGGACAAAAAACACCGGGGAGCTGTTTTTT,CASSFGTKNTGELFF
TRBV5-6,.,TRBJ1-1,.,TGTGCCAGCAGCACAGCCGGTAACACTGAAGCTTTCTTT,CASSTAGNTEAFF
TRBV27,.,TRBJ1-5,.,TGTGCCAGCAGTTTTTCGACAGGTAGCAATCAGCCCCAGCATTTT,CASSFSTGSNQPQHF
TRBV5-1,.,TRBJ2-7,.,TGCGCCAGCAGCTTCGTGGGCGGGTCTCTTGAGCAGTACTTC,CASSFVGGSLEQYF
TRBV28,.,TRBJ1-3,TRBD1,TGTGCCAGCAGGCAAGACGGACAGGTCGGAAACACCATATATTTT,CASRQDGQVGNTIYF
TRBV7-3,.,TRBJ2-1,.,TGTGCCAGCAGCTCAACAGGGAGCTACAATGAGCAGTTCTTC,CASSSTGSYNEQFF
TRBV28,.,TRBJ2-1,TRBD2,TGTGCCAGCAGTGCCCCTAGCGGGACTTACAATGAGCAGTTCTTC,CASSAPSGTYNEQFF
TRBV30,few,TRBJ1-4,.,TGTGCCTGGAGTGGGGGGCTTACAACTAATGAAAAACTGTTTTTT,CAWSGGLTTNEKLFF
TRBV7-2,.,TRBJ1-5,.,TGTGCCAGCAGCTTAGGAACAGGGTTGAAACAGCCCCAGCATTTT,CASSLGTGLKQPQHF
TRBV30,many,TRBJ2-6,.,TGTGCCTGGAGTGTAATGCGAATCTCTGGGGCCAACGTCCTGACTTTC,CAWSVMRISGANVLTF
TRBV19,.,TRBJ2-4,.,TGTGCCAGTAGAGGGTTGGGGAGCGGGGCCAAAAACATTCAGTACTTC,CASRGLGSGAKNIQYF
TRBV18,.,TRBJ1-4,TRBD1,TGTGCCAGCTCACCAGGGACAGAAAATGAAAAACTGTTTTTT,CASSPGTENEKLFF
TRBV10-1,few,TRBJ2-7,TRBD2,TGCGCCAGCAGTGCTCAGCGGGAGGGAGACCAAGTATACGAGCAGTACTTC,CASSAQREGDQVYEQYF
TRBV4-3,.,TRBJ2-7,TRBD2,TGCGCCAGCAGCCAGGGACTAGCGGGAACAATACAGTACTTC,CASSQGLAGTIQYF
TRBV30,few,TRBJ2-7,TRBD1,TGTGCCTGTCCGAGAGGGACAGGAGTTTACGAGCAGTACTTC,CACPRGTGVYEQYF
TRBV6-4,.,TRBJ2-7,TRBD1,TGTGCCAGCAGTGCGGAGGCAGGGGGCTATGAGCAGTACTTC,CASSAEAGGYEQYF
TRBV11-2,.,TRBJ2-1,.,TGTGCCAGCAGCTTAGGAGGCAACTACAATGAGCAGTTCTTC,CASSLGGNYNEQFF
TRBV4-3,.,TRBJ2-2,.,TGCGCCAGCAGCCAAGCGCGCGCCGGGGAGCTGTTTTTT,CASSQARAGELFF
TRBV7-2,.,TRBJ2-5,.,TGTGCCAGCAGCCGCGGGGAGACCCAGTACTTC,CASSRGETQYF
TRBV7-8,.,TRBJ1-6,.,TGTGCCAGCAGCTTACCCTGGCGAGGGGAGGACTCACCCCTCCACTTT,CASSLPWRGEDSPLHF
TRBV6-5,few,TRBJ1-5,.,TGTGCCAGCAGTTACTCTACTAATAGCAATCAGCCCCAGCATTTT,CASSYSTNSNQPQHF
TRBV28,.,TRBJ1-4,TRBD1,TGTGCCAGCAGTTCTACAGGGGGGGCTAATGAAAAACTGTTTTTT,CASSSTGGANEKLFF
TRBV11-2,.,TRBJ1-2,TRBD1,TGTGCCAGCAGCTTAGTTATGGACAGGGGAGGCTACACCTTC,CASSLVMDRGGYTF
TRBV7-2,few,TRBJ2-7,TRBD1,TGTGCCAGCAGCTTAGAAAGGGGACAGAACGAGCAGTACTTC,CASSLERGQNEQYF
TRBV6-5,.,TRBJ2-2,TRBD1,TGTGCCAGCAGGTGGACAGGGGGCGCAACCGGGGAGCTGTTTTTT,CASRWTGGATGELFF
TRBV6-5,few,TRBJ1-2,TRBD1,TGTGCCAGCAGTTACTCAAGGACAGGGAGTGGTCATGGCTACACCTTC,CASSYSRTGSGHGYTF
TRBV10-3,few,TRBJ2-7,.,TGTGCCACGAACCTCGCGGGGTTGAGCTCCTACGAGCAGTACTTC,CATNLAGLSSYEQYF
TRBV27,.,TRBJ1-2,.,TGTGCCAGCAGTTTTCCCAGGGAAGGGAATTATGGCTACACCTTC,CASSFPREGNYGYTF